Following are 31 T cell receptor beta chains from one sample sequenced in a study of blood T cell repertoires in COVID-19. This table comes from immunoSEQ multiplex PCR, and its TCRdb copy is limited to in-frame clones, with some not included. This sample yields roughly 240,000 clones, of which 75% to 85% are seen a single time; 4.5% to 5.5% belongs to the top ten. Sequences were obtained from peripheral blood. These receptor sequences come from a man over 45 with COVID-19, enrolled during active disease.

CDR3 protein: CASSQGYGAEPQHF. The CDR3 DNA reads TGTGCCAGCAGCCAAGGGTATGGGGCTGAGCCCCAGCATTTT. V is TRBV3-1 (or the pseudogene TRBV3-2) and J is TRBJ1-5, with D maybe TRBD1 (5 bases). CDR3 size: 14 residues. Germline CDR1 LGHDT, CDR2 YNNKEL (reference sequence). V lost 1 base, J lost 8 bases, and 12 bases lay in between.

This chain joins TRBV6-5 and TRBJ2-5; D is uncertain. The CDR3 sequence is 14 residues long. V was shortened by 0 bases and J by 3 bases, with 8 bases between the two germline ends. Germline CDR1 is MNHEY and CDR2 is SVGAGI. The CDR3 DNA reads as TGTGCCAGCAGTTACTCTAGCAGAAAAGAGACCCAGTACTTC. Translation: CASSYSSRKETQYF.

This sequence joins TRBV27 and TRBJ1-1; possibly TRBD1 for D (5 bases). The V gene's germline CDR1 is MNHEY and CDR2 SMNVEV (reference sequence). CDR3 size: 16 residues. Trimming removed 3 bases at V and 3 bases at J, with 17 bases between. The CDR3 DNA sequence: TGTGCCAGCAGTTTTACCACTCCTCCGGGGGACACTGAAGCTTTCTTT. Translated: CASSFTTPPGDTEAFF.

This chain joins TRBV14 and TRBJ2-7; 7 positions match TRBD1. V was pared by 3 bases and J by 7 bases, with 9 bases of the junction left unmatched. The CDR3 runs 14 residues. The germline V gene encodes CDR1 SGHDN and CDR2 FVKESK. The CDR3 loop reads CASSQTGPVGEQYF. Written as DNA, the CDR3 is TGTGCCAGCAGCCAGACAGGGCCCGTTGGTGAGCAGTACTTC.

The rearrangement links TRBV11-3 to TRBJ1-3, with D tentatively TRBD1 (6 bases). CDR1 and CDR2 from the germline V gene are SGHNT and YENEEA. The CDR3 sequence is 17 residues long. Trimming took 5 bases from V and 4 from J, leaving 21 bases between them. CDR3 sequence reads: CASSPQPGQSDGNTIYF. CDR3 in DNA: TGTGCCAGCAGCCCTCAACCAGGACAGAGCGACGGAAACACCATATATTTT.

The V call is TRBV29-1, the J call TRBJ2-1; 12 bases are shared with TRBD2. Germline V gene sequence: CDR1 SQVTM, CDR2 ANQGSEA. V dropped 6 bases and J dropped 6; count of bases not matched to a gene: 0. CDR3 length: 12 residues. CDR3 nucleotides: TGCAGCGTGACTAGCGGGGGCAATGAGCAGTTCTTC. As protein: CSVTSGGNEQFF.

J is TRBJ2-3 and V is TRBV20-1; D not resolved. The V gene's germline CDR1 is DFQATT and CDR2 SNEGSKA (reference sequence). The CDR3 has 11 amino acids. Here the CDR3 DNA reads TGCAGCGCTTCTAGCACAGATACGCAGTATTTT. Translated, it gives CSASSTDTQYF.

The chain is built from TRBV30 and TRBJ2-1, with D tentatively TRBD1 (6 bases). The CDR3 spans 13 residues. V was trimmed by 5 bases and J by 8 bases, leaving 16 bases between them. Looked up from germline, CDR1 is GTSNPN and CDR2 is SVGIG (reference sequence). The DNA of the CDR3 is TGTGCCTGGGATGGGTTGGGGGCTGATGAGCAGTTCTTC. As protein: CAWDGLGADEQFF. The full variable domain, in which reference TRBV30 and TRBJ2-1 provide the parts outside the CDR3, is SQTIHQWPATLVQPVGSPLSLECTVEGTSNPNLYWYRQAAGRGLQLLFYSVGIGQISSEVPQNLSASRPQDRQFILSSKKLLLSDSGFYLCAWDGLGADEQFFGPGTRLTVL.

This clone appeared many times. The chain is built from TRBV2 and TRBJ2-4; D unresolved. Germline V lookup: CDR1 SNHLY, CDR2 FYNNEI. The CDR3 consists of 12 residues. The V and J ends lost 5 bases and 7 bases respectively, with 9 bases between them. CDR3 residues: CASSLELNIQYF. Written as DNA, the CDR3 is TGTGCCAGCAGTTTGGAGTTGAACATTCAGTACTTC.

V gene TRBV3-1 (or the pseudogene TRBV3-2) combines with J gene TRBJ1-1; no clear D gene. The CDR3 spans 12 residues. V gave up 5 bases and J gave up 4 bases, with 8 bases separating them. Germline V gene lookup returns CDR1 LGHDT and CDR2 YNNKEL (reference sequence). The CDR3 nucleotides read TGTGCCAGCAGCAAAGGGCCCACTGAAGCTTTCTTT. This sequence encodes CASSKGPTEAFF.

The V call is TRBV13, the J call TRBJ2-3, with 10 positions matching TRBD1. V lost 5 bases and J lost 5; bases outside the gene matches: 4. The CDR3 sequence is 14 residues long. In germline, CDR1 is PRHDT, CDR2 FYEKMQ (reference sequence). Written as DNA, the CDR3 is TGTGCCAGCAGCCCAGACAGGGGGCTAGATACGCAGTATTTT. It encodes CASSPDRGLDTQYF. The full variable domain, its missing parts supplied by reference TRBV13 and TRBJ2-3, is AAGVIQSPRHLIKEKRETATLKCYPIPRHDTVYWYQQGPGQDPQFLISFYEKMQSDKGSIPDRFSAQQFSDYHSELNMSSLELGDSALYFCASSPDRGLDTQYFGPGTRLTVL.

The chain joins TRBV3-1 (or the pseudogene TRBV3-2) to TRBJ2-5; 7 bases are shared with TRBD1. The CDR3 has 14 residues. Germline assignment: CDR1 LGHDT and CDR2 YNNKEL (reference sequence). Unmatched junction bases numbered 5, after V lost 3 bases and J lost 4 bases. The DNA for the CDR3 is TGTGCCAGCAGCCATGACAGGGTTCGAGAGACCCAGTACTTC. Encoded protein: CASSHDRVRETQYF.

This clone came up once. CDR3: CAWTGGYNEQFF. CDR3 sequence (DNA): TGTGCCTGGACAGGGGGATACAATGAGCAGTTCTTC. The chain carries TRBV30 and TRBJ2-1, with TRBD1 matching over 7 bases. Unmatched junction bases numbered 1, after V lost 4 bases and J lost 4 bases. Looked up from germline, CDR1 is GTSNPN and CDR2 is SVGIG (reference sequence). The CDR3 has 12 amino acids.

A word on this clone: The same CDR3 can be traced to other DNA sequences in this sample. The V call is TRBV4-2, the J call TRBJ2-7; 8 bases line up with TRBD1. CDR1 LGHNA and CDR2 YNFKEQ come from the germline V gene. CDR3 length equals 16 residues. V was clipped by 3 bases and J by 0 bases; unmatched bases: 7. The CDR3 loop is CASSQDTGQASYEQYF. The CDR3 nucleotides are TGTGCCAGCAGCCAGGATACGGGACAGGCCTCCTACGAGCAGTACTTC.

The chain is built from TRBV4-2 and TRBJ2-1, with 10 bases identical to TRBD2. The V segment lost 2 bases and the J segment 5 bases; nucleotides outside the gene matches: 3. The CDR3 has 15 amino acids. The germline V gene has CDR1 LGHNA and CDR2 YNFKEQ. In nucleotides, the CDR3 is TGTGCCAGCAGCCAACTAGCGGGGGCCAACAATGAGCAGTTCTTC. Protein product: CASSQLAGANNEQFF.

CDR3 DNA sequence: TGTGCCAGCAGCTCCCGCCGTCCGTGGACTAAGAGCACAGATACGCAGTATTTT. It is translated as CASSSRRPWTKSTDTQYF. This rearrangement joins TRBV7-3 to TRBJ2-3; the D gene is possibly TRBD2 (6 bases). The CDR3 is made up of 18 amino acids. V was shortened by 4 bases and J by 0 bases, with 20 bases between the two germline ends. The V gene's germline CDR1 is SGHTA and CDR2 FQGTGA.

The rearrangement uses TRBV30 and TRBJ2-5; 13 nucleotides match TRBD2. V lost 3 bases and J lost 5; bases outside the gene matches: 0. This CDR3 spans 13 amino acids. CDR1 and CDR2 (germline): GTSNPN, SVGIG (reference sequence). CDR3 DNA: TGTGCCTGGAGGGGACTAGCGGGGGAGACCCAGTACTTC. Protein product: CAWRGLAGETQYF.

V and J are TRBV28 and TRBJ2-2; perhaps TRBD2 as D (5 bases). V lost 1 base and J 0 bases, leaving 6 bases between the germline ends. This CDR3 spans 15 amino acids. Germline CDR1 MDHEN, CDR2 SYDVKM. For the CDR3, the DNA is TGTGCCAGCAGTTTATCGGGGACGAACACCGGGGAGCTGTTTTTT. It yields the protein CASSLSGTNTGELFF.

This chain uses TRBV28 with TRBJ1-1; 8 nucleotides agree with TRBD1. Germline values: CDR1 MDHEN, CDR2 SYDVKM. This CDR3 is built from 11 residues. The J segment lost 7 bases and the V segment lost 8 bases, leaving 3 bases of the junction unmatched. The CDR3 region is CASGQGFEAFF. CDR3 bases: TGTGCCAGCGGACAGGGTTTTGAAGCTTTCTTT.

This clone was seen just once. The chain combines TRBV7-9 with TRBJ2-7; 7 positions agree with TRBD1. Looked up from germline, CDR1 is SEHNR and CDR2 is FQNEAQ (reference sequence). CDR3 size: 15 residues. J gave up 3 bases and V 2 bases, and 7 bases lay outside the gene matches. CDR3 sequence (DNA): TGTGCCAGCAGCTTAAAGCCGGGACAGAACTACGAGCAGTACTTC. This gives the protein CASSLKPGQNYEQYF. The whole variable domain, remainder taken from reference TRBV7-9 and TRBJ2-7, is DTGVSQNPRHKITKRGQNVTFRCDPISEHNRLYWYRQTLGQGPEFLTYFQNEAQLEKSRLLSDRFSAERPKGSFSTLEIQRTEQGDSAMYLCASSLKPGQNYEQYFGPGTRLTVT.

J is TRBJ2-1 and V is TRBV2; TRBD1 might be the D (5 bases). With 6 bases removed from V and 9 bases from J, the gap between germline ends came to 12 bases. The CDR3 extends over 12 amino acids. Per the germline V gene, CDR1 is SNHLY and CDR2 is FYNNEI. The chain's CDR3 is CASSLDSGEQFF. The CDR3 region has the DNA TGTGCCAGCAGCCTTGACAGTGGTGAGCAGTTCTTC.

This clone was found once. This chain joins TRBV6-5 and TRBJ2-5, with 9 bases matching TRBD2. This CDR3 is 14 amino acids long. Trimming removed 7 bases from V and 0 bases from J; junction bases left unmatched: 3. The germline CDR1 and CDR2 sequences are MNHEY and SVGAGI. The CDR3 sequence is CASTLAGNQETQYF. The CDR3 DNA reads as TGTGCCAGCACCCTAGCGGGGAACCAAGAGACCCAGTACTTC.

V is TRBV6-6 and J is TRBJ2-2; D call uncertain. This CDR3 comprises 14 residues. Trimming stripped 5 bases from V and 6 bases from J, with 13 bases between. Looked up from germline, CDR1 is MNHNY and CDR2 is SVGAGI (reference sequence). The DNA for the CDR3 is TGTGCCAGCAGTACCACATTGGGCCCCGGGGAGCTGTTTTTT. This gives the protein CASSTTLGPGELFF.

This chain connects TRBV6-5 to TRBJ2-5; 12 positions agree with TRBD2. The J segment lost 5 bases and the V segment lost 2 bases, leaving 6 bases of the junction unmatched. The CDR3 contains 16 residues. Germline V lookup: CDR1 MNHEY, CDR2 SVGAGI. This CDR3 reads CASSYALAGGMETQYF. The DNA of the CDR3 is TGTGCCAGCAGTTACGCCCTAGCGGGGGGGATGGAGACCCAGTACTTC.

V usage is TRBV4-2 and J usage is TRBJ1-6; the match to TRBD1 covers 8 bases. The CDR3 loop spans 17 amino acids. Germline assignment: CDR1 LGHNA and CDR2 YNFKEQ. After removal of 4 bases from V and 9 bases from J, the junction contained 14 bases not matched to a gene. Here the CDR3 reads CASSPGGTGRPGSPLHF. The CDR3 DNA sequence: TGTGCCAGCAGCCCCGGGGGGACAGGTCGCCCCGGTTCACCCCTCCACTTT.

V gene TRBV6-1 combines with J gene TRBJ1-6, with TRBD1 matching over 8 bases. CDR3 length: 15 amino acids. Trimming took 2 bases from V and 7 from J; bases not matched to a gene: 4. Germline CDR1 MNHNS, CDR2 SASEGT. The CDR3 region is CASSEQGARNSPLHF. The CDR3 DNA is TGTGCCAGCAGTGAACAGGGGGCGCGGAATTCACCCCTCCACTTT.

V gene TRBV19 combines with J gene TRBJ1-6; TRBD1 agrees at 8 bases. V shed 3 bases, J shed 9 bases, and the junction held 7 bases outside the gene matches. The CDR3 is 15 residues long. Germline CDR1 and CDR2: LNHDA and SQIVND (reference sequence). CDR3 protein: CASSIVQGASSPLHF. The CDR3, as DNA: TGTGCCAGTAGTATTGTTCAGGGGGCAAGTTCACCCCTCCACTTT.

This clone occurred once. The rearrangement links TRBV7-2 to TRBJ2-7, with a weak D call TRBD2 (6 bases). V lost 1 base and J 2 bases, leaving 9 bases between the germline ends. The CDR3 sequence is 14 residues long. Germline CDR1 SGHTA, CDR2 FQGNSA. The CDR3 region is CASSLGRLAYEQYF. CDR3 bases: TGTGCCAGCAGCTTAGGCAGACTAGCCTACGAGCAGTACTTC.

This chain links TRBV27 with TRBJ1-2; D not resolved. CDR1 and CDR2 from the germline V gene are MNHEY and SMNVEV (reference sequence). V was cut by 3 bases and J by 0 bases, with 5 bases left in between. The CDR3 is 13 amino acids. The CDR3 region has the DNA TGTGCCAGCAGTTTGGGCACTAACTATGGCTACACCTTC. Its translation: CASSLGTNYGYTF.

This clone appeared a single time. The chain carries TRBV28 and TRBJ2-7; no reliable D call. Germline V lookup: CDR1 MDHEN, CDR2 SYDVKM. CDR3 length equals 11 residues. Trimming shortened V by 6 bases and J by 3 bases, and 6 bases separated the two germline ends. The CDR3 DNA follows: TGTGCCAGCAGACGGTACTACGAGCAGTACTTC. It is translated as CASRRYYEQYF.

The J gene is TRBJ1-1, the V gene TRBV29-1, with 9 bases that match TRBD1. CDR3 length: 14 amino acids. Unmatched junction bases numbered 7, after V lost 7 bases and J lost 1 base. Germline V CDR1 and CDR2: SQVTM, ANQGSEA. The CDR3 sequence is CSARDRARNTEAFF. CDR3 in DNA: TGCAGCGCCCGGGACAGGGCAAGGAACACTGAAGCTTTCTTT.